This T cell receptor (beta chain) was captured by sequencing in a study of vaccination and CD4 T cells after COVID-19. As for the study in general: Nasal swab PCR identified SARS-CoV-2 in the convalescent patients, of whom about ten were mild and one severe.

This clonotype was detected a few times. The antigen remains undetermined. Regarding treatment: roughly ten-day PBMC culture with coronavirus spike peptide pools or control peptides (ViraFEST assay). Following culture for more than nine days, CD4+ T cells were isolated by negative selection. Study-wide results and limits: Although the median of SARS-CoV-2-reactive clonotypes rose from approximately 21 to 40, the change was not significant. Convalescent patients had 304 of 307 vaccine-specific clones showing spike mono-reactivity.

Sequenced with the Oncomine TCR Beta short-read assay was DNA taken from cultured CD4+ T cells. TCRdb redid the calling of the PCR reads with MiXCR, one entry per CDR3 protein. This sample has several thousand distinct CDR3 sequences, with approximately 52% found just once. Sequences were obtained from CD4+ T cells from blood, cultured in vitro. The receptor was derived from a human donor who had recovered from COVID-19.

CDR3 sequence (DNA): TGTGCCAGCAGATATTCGGACAGAACTAATCAGCCCCAGCATTTT. Translating gives CASRYSDRTNQPQHF. The J gene is TRBJ1-5, the V gene TRBV6-5; a weak D match, TRBD1 (6 bases). This CDR3 contains 15 residues. Germline V gene data show CDR1 as MNHEY and CDR2 as SVGAGI. With 6 bases removed from V and 4 bases from J, the gap between germline ends came to 16 bases.